The 13 T cell receptor beta chains in this list originate from one sample, sequenced in a study of blood T cell repertoires in COVID-19. The protocol was immunoSEQ multiplex PCR, while the TCRdb copy is restricted to in-frame clones and leaves out a portion. Here the sample spans tens of thousands of clones, roughly 88% being singletons. Source material: peripheral blood. The receptors stem from a woman in her forties with acute or convalescent COVID-19.

J is TRBJ2-1 and V is TRBV10-2, with TRBD1 identical over 9 bases. This CDR3 contains 12 residues. Germline CDR1 WSHSY, CDR2 SAAADI. The V segment lost 6 bases and the J segment 9 bases; nucleotides outside the gene matches: 3. CDR3 amino acids: CASREQGAEQFF. The CDR3 DNA reads as TGCGCCAGCAGAGAACAGGGGGCTGAGCAGTTCTTC.

This chain uses TRBV19 with TRBJ2-7, with TRBD1 as a possible D gene (6 bases). CDR3 size: 15 residues. Germline CDR1 and CDR2: LNHDA and SQIVND (reference sequence). The V gene lost 6 bases and the J gene lost 0 bases, with 15 bases spanning the gap. CDR3 DNA sequence: TGTGCCAGTAGCCTGGGACATACGAGCTCCTACGAGCAGTACTTC. Amino acids: CASSLGHTSSYEQYF.

The rearrangement uses TRBV5-1 and TRBJ1-4; perhaps TRBD1 as D (5 bases). This CDR3 spans 17 amino acids. With 4 bases removed from V and 8 bases from J, the gap between germline ends came to 24 bases. The V gene's germline CDR1 is SGHRS and CDR2 YFSETQ. The CDR3 is CASSLQPSGAGEEKLFF. CDR3 DNA sequence: TGCGCCAGCAGCCTCCAGCCGAGTGGGGCGGGAGAGGAAAAACTGTTTTTT.

This chain uses TRBV9 with TRBJ2-5; no clear D. This CDR3 has 15 residues. With 0 bases removed from V and 5 bases from J, the gap between germline ends came to 14 bases. Germline-derived CDR1 and CDR2 are SGDLS and YYNGEE. The CDR3 region is CASSVATGYWETQYF. CDR3 nucleotides: TGTGCCAGCAGCGTAGCTACCGGGTATTGGGAGACCCAGTACTTC.

The rearrangement joins TRBV7-2 to TRBJ2-1; D remains unclear. Germline V gene data show CDR1 as SGHTA and CDR2 as FQGNSA. Trimming removed 8 bases from V and 0 bases from J, with 8 bases in between. The CDR3 runs 13 residues. The CDR3 is CASVRSSYNEQFF. Here the CDR3 DNA reads TGTGCCAGCGTGCGAAGCTCCTACAATGAGCAGTTCTTC.

V usage is TRBV5-6 and J usage is TRBJ2-1; TRBD2 aligns across 16 bases. CDR3 length equals 15 residues. The germline gives CDR1 SGHDT, CDR2 YYEEEE. V trimming: 4 bases; J trimming: 7 bases; junction bases outside the gene matches: 2. DNA for the CDR3: TGTGCCAGCAGCCTGGGACTAGCGGGGGGGAATGAGCAGTTCTTC. It codes for CASSLGLAGGNEQFF. Together with reference TRBV5-6 and TRBJ2-1, the CDR3 gives the full variable domain: DAGVTQSPTHLIKTRGQQVTLRCSPKSGHDTVSWYQQALGQGPQFIFQYYEEEERQRGNFPDRFSGHQFPNYSSELNVNALLLGDSALYLCASSLGLAGGNEQFFGPGTRLTVL.

The V and J genes are TRBV9 and TRBJ1-4; 7 bases map to TRBD1. The CDR3 has 13 residues. From germline, CDR1 is SGDLS and CDR2 YYNGEE. The V gene end was trimmed by 4 bases and the J gene end by 6 bases; junction bases not matched to a gene: 3. This chain's CDR3 is CASSPGQDEKLFF. CDR3 sequence (DNA): TGTGCCAGCAGCCCTGGACAGGATGAAAAACTGTTTTTT.

J is TRBJ2-1 and V is TRBV7-3; D perhaps matches TRBD2 (6 bases). Germline lookup yields CDR1 SGHTA and CDR2 FQGTGA. The CDR3 consists of 15 residues. V lost 0 bases to trimming and J lost 4 bases, with 10 bases between them. The CDR3 nucleotides are TGTGCCAGCAGCTTAACACTAGCCTCATACAATGAGCAGTTCTTC. Its protein is CASSLTLASYNEQFF.

This chain links TRBV9 with TRBJ1-6; TRBD1 agrees at 8 bases. V dropped 0 bases and J dropped 9; count of bases not matched to a gene: 8. Germline V gene sequence: CDR1 SGDLS, CDR2 YYNGEE. This CDR3 contains 16 residues. The CDR3: CASSVGGVDRASPLHF. The DNA for the CDR3 is TGTGCCAGCAGCGTAGGCGGGGTGGACAGGGCTTCACCCCTCCACTTT.

The genes are TRBV27 and TRBJ1-2; D is perhaps TRBD1 (5 bases). V was shortened by 5 bases and J by 8 bases, with 15 bases between the two germline ends. This CDR3 has 13 amino acids. In germline, CDR1 is MNHEY, CDR2 SMNVEV (reference sequence). The chain's CDR3 is CASSISQGRGYTF. DNA for the CDR3: TGTGCCAGCAGTATTAGTCAGGGTCGGGGCTACACCTTC.

This sequence joins TRBV1 and TRBJ2-7; the table calls TRBD2, which could not be checked here. TRBV1 is noted as a pseudogene. The CDR3 loop spans 17 amino acids. Here the CDR3 reads CTSSQALWVSSGYEQYF. DNA of the CDR3: TGCACCAGCAGCCAAGCTCTCTGGGTCAGTTCGGGATACGAGCAGTACTTC.

The V gene is TRBV11-1, the J gene TRBJ1-2; 8 bases line up with TRBD1. This CDR3 region has 15 residues. Germline V CDR1 and CDR2: SGHAT, FQDESV (reference sequence). With 7 bases clipped from V and 4 bases from J, the junction kept 11 bases outside the gene matches. This CDR3 reads CASTLIQGAIYGYTF. The CDR3 DNA sequence: TGTGCCAGCACCCTAATCCAGGGGGCGATCTATGGCTACACCTTC.

V is TRBV29-1 and J is TRBJ2-2, with 9 bases matching TRBD1. This CDR3 contains 15 residues. Looked up from germline, CDR1 is SQVTM and CDR2 is ANQGSEA. Unmatched junction bases numbered 13, after V lost 7 bases and J lost 7 bases. CDR3 in amino acids: CSGLQGAPRDGELFF. The CDR3 DNA reads as TGCAGCGGCTTACAGGGGGCCCCAAGGGACGGGGAGCTGTTTTTT.